The present TCR beta chain was sequenced within a study of blood T cell repertoires in COVID-19. Libraries were prepared by immunoSEQ multiplex PCR; TCRdb keeps only in-frame clonotypes and omits some of them. This table holds roughly 200,000 clones, roughly 88% found once. This clone was counted a few times. This receptor was identified in a human donor in a cohort sampled during active COVID-19. The sequencing sample was made of peripheral blood.

Here the CDR3 reads CASGAGVEQYF. In DNA form, the CDR3 reads TGTGCCAGTGGGGCAGGGGTTGAGCAGTACTTC. The chain is built from TRBV19 and TRBJ2-7; D possibly corresponds to TRBD1 (6 bases). This CDR3 region has 11 residues. Trimming removed 8 bases from V and 7 bases from J, with 12 bases in between. The V gene's germline CDR1 is LNHDA and CDR2 SQIVND (reference sequence).